The subject of this entry is one T cell receptor (beta chain). This entry comes from a study of monozygotic twins with inflammatory bowel disease. Making cDNA involved eight separate reactions per sample. Researchers put TCRalpha and TCRbeta cDNA through two nested PCRs lasting about 17 and 10 cycles. No DNA is given; TCRdb re-called the 5' RACE reads and lists each CDR3 protein once. The sample holds 200,000 to 250,000 distinct CDR3 sequences. This CDR3 spans 15 amino acids. CDR1 and CDR2 (germline): LGHNA, YNFKEQ. This chain connects TRBV4-2 to TRBJ1-1; no DNA is available, so the TRBD1 call from TCRdb remains unchecked. The source is a human donor with ulcerative colitis or Crohn's disease, or a healthy co-twin of an affected twin (not recorded which). The sample consisted of blood. This CDR3 is CASSQPGRPNTEAFF.